This passage covers 2 T cell receptor beta chains from one sample sequenced in a study of Graves' ophthalmopathy and Graves' hyperthyroidism (dated by TCRdb to the late 2010s). The sample was run on an Illumina HiSeq 2000. For repertoire sequencing, TCR beta CDR3 regions were amplified from RNA transcripts. The first round was an RT-PCR using HTBI primers with the Qiagen OneStep RT-PCR kit, and this first round was followed by a second-round multiplex PCR, then size selection and purification. In-frame beta chains were kept once TCRdb had trimmed the public reads at Q25 with fastp and called clones with MiXCR. Here each entry gathers all rows of one CDR3 protein and keeps the most common genes and DNA. The sample records roughly 300,000 distinct CDR3 sequences, 15% to 20% of which are singletons. The top ten clones comprise roughly an eighth of the sample. The material sequenced was peripheral blood. The receptors stem from an adult man with Graves' ophthalmopathy.

This clonotype was counted at least ten times. V usage is TRBV6-5 and J usage is TRBJ2-7; 9 nucleotides align to TRBD2. The CDR3 has 16 residues. V was clipped by 2 bases and J by 3 bases; unmatched bases: 8. Germline CDR1 MNHEY, CDR2 SVGAGI. CDR3 in DNA: TGTGCCAGCAGTTACGAGAAGACTAGCGGAAACTACGAGCAGTACTTC. Translation: CASSYEKTSGNYEQYF.

This clonotype was recorded at least ten times. The chain links TRBV15 to TRBJ2-7; D might be TRBD1 (6 bases). V lost 0 bases to trimming and J lost 2 bases, with 11 bases between them. The CDR3 covers 15 residues. Germline V CDR1 and CDR2: LNHNV, YYDKDF (reference sequence). The CDR3 region has the DNA TGTGCCACCAGCAGAGATTGGACAGCCACCTACGAGCAGTACTTC. Its protein is CATSRDWTATYEQYF.